This TCR beta chain emerged from a study of T cells after yellow fever vaccination. Across the whole study: Any fraction with a low cell number was prepared using SMART-Seq v4 Ultra Low Input.

TCRdb processed the 5' RACE reads anew with MiXCR; each CDR3 protein has one entry. The repertoire holds roughly 190,000 distinct CDR3 sequences, with more than 9.5% as singletons. Germline V gene data show CDR1 as SNHLY and CDR2 as FYNNEI. V dropped 5 bases and J dropped 4; count of bases not matched to a gene: 8. The CDR3 consists of 14 residues. Sequenced material: CD8+ T cells sorted from PBMCs, taken 15 days after the yellow fever booster vaccination. This chain joins TRBV2 and TRBJ2-7, with TRBD1 matching 7 bases. The sequence came from a man between 18 and 35 years old who received the YFV17D yellow fever vaccine. CDR3 amino acids: CASSRRDRGYEQYF. The CDR3 region has the DNA TGTGCCAGCAGTAGACGGGACAGAGGTTACGAGCAGTACTTC.